The 32 T cell receptor beta chains in this list originate from one sample, sequenced in a study of T-cell reconstitution after alpha-beta-depleted transplantation in children. Unique molecular identifiers were incorporated when the TCRbeta library was constructed. TCRdb used MiXCR to reprocess the PCR reads, holding one entry per CDR3 protein. The table records approximately 640,000 distinct CDR3 sequences, roughly 17% of them present only once. This sample comprised PBMCs from the stem cell graft donor, obtained from the stem cell graft. These TCRs come from a human donor who donated a stem cell graft to a child with acute myeloid leukemia.

This clonotype was observed a handful of times. The V and J genes are TRBV25-1 and TRBJ1-2; D is uncertain. V was shortened by 6 bases and J by 2 bases, with 19 bases between the two germline ends. The CDR3 runs 16 residues. The germline CDR1 and CDR2 sequences are MGHDK and SYGVNS. CDR3 DNA: TGTGCCAGCAGCCCCTCCCGAGGGAGATGGAACTATGGCTACACCTTC. It yields the protein CASSPSRGRWNYGYTF.

This clonotype occurred a few times. V is TRBV7-9 and J is TRBJ2-1, with 8 positions matching TRBD2. V gave up 3 bases and J gave up 8 bases; unmatched junction bases: 9. CDR3 length: 15 residues. Germline CDR1 SEHNR, CDR2 FQNEAQ (reference sequence). The DNA for the CDR3 is TGTGCCAGCAGCTTTTACGCCCCCGGGGGGGATGAGCAGTTCTTC. This codes for CASSFYAPGGDEQFF. Using reference TRBV7-9 and TRBJ2-1 for the parts outside the CDR3, the full variable domain is DTGVSQNPRHKITKRGQNVTFRCDPISEHNRLYWYRQTLGQGPEFLTYFQNEAQLEKSRLLSDRFSAERPKGSFSTLEIQRTEQGDSAMYLCASSFYAPGGDEQFFGPGTRLTVL.

The chain employs TRBV20-1 and TRBJ2-2; 7 bases are a match to TRBD2. Germline CDR1 and CDR2: DFQATT and SNEGSKA (reference sequence). The V and J ends lost 6 bases and 2 bases, in that order; junction bases with no gene match: 6. The CDR3 is 14 residues long. The chain's CDR3 is CSALGTTNTGELFF. The CDR3 bases are TGCAGTGCATTGGGGACTACCAACACCGGGGAGCTGTTTTTT.

This clonotype was observed at least ten times. The chain is built from TRBV6-5 and TRBJ2-7, with D possibly being TRBD1 (5 bases). The CDR3 runs 14 residues. Germline V lookup: CDR1 MNHEY, CDR2 SVGAGI. Trimming took off 4 bases at V and 5 bases at J, with 15 bases between the two ends. The CDR3 loop is CASSLGRGVDEQYF. The CDR3 DNA sequence: TGTGCCAGCAGTTTGGGGCGTGGGGTTGACGAGCAGTACTTC.

At least ten counts were recorded for this clonotype. The chain links TRBV6-1 to TRBJ2-7; possible D gene TRBD2, 7 bases. This CDR3 has 14 residues. Germline V gene data show CDR1 as MNHNS and CDR2 as SASEGT. Trimming left V 3 bases short and J 5 bases short, with 14 bases between. DNA of the CDR3: TGTGCCAGCAGTGAGGCGGCGGGGGCAGACGAGCAGTACGTC. Amino acid sequence: CASSEAAGADEQYV.

This clonotype was counted only a few times. The rearrangement links TRBV7-8 to TRBJ1-5; D gene unclear. Germline-derived CDR1 and CDR2 are SGHVS and FQNEAQ. The V end was cut by 5 bases, the J end by 4 bases, with 12 bases between. This CDR3 has 14 residues. CDR3 DNA: TGTGCCAGCAGCGGAGAACCGGCTAATCAGCCCCAGCATTTT. Translation: CASSGEPANQPQHF. Based on the CDR3 plus reference TRBV7-8 and TRBJ1-5, the full variable domain is GAGVSQSPRYKVAKRGQDVALRCDPISGHVSLFWYQQALGQGPEFLTYFQNEAQLDKSGLPSDRFFAERPEGSVSTLKIQRTQQEDSAVYLCASSGEPANQPQHFGDGTRLSIL.

This clonotype occurred many times. The chain couples TRBV20-1 to TRBJ2-3; 11 bases match TRBD2. The germline V gene encodes CDR1 DFQATT and CDR2 SNEGSKA (reference sequence). With 5 bases clipped from V and 1 base from J, the junction kept 5 bases outside the gene matches. The CDR3 extends over 15 amino acids. CDR3 DNA sequence: TGCAGTGCTTATGCTAGCGGGGGGCGCACAGATACGCAGTATTTT. Translation: CSAYASGGRTDTQYF.

The chain carries TRBV7-9 and TRBJ1-5; perhaps TRBD1 as D (5 bases). CDR3 length equals 14 residues. Trimming left V 7 bases short and J 4 bases short, with 14 bases between. Germline V gene lookup returns CDR1 SEHNR and CDR2 FQNEAQ (reference sequence). In DNA form, the CDR3 reads TGTGCCAGCACCCAGGGACGGAGTAATCAGCCCCAGCATTTT. Translating gives CASTQGRSNQPQHF.

The CDR3 loop is CASNQVGGNEQFF. CDR3 sequence (DNA): TGCGCCAGCAACCAGGTTGGGGGCAATGAGCAGTTCTTC. The chain combines TRBV5-1 with TRBJ2-1; D assignment may be TRBD1 or TRBD2 (5 bases each). Between the trimmed V and J ends, which lost 6 bases and 6 bases, there was a span of 13 bases. This CDR3 is 13 amino acids long. Germline values: CDR1 SGHRS, CDR2 YFSETQ.

This clonotype was counted ten times or more. The gene calls are TRBV20-1 and TRBJ2-3; D is unresolved. The CDR3 has 16 amino acids. The V gene lost 3 bases and the J gene lost 4 bases, with 20 bases spanning the gap. Per germline, CDR1 DFQATT and CDR2 SNEGSKA (reference sequence). The chain's CDR3 is CSASSFGPVWADTQYF. The CDR3 region has the DNA TGCAGTGCTAGCTCGTTTGGACCGGTTTGGGCAGATACGCAGTATTTT.

The V gene is TRBV20-1, the J gene TRBJ1-4, with D perhaps TRBD1 (6 bases). This CDR3 contains 15 residues. Trimming pared 4 bases from V and 2 bases from J, leaving 14 bases between. Germline CDR1 DFQATT, CDR2 SNEGSKA (reference sequence). The chain's CDR3 is CSAKATGRTNEKLFF. Here the CDR3 DNA reads TGCAGTGCTAAGGCCACAGGGAGGACTAATGAAAAACTGTTTTTT.

This clonotype was detected many times. The chain couples TRBV20-1 to TRBJ2-7; D is perhaps TRBD1 or TRBD2 (6 bases each). This CDR3 is built from 12 residues. The germline gives CDR1 DFQATT, CDR2 SNEGSKA (reference sequence). The V end lost 6 bases, the J end lost 5 bases, and 14 bases lay between the germline ends. The CDR3: CSAQPGANEQYF. The CDR3 DNA reads TGCAGTGCCCAACCGGGGGCGAACGAGCAGTACTTC.

The genes are TRBV29-1 and TRBJ2-7; TRBD2 is a possible D gene (6 bases). Germline V gene lookup returns CDR1 SQVTM and CDR2 ANQGSEA. The CDR3 runs 11 residues. Trimming left V 0 bases short and J 13 bases short, with 13 bases between. In DNA form, the CDR3 reads TGCAGCGTTGAAGATGGTCGGGGGTCCTACGTC. Its protein product is CSVEDGRGSYV.

V is TRBV3-1 and J is TRBJ2-7; 10 bases fit TRBD1. The CDR3 has 15 residues. CDR1 and CDR2 from the germline V gene are LGHDT and YNNKEL (reference sequence). J gave up 2 bases and V 10 bases, and 11 bases lay outside the gene matches. The DNA for the CDR3 is TGTGCCACCTGCCAAGGGGGACAGGGGACCTACGAGCAGTACTTC. The encoded protein is CATCQGGQGTYEQYF.

V and J are TRBV5-1 and TRBJ2-2; weak D call: TRBD1 (6 bases). This CDR3 contains 16 residues. The V gene lost 0 bases and the J gene lost 1 base, with 10 bases spanning the gap. CDR1 is SGHRS and CDR2 is YFSETQ in the germline V gene. This chain's CDR3 is CASSLGTGKNTGELFF. The CDR3 coding sequence is TGCGCCAGCAGCTTGGGTACAGGGAAGAACACCGGGGAGCTGTTTTTT.

Concerning this clonotype itself: Given a much more abundant clone one base away, this may be a read error. The V gene is TRBV6-5, the J gene TRBJ1-1, with a possible D match to TRBD1 (5 bases). Trimming removed 6 bases from V and 8 bases from J, with 13 bases in between. In germline, CDR1 is MNHEY, CDR2 SVGAGI. The CDR3 totals 12 residues. The CDR3 DNA reads TGTGCCAGCAGCCCCACGGGGCTAGAAGCTTTCTTT. Protein sequence: CASSPTGLEAFF.

The sample holds a few counts of this clonotype. The chain employs TRBV15 and TRBJ2-2; the D gene is possibly TRBD1 (5 bases). Trimming cost V 0 bases and J 6 bases, with 11 bases left between them. CDR1 LNHNV and CDR2 YYDKDF come from the germline V gene (reference sequence). The CDR3 runs to 15 residues. The CDR3 protein is CATSRDRLGPGELFF. DNA for the CDR3: TGTGCCACCAGCAGAGATCGCCTGGGGCCCGGGGAGCTGTTTTTT.

This clonotype showed up many times. The rearrangement links TRBV20-1 to TRBJ1-5; tentative D call: TRBD1 (5 bases). This CDR3 comprises 13 residues. In germline, CDR1 is DFQATT, CDR2 SNEGSKA (reference sequence). The CDR3 DNA reads TGCAGCCCATCGGGGACCATAAATCAGCCCCAGCATTTT. Translation: CSPSGTINQPQHF.

Many counts were recorded for this clonotype. V usage is TRBV20-1 and J usage is TRBJ2-7, with 12 bases identical to TRBD2. CDR3 size: 14 residues. V was pared by 0 bases and J by 5 bases, with 2 bases of the junction left unmatched. Germline loops: CDR1 DFQATT, CDR2 SNEGSKA (reference sequence). Here the CDR3 DNA reads TGCAGTGCTAGAGATCGACTAGCGGGGGACGAGCAGTACTTC. This encodes CSARDRLAGDEQYF.

In its sample, this clonotype was seen many times. This chain connects TRBV6-1 to TRBJ2-3; D is tentatively TRBD1 or TRBD2 (5 bases each). Deletions cut 4 bases from V and 2 bases from J, with 13 bases between. The germline CDR1 and CDR2 sequences are MNHNS and SASEGT. This CDR3 is 15 amino acids long. The CDR3 protein is CASSARDDFTDTQYF. The CDR3 region has the DNA TGTGCCAGCAGTGCCCGGGACGACTTCACAGATACGCAGTATTTT.

This clonotype was recorded a few times. This chain connects TRBV24-1 to TRBJ2-7; TRBD1 matches at 9 bases. The CDR3 has 16 amino acids. V trimming: 12 bases; J trimming: 2 bases; junction bases outside the gene matches: 16. In germline, CDR1 is KGHDR, CDR2 SFDVKD. The CDR3 DNA follows: TGTGCCTGCCAACCCGGCCCGGGACAGGGAACCTACGAGCAGTACTTC. Amino acids: CACQPGPGQGTYEQYF.

In regard to this clonotype: A read error is possible here, since a much larger clone lies one base away. For the CDR3, the DNA is TGTGCCAGCAGCTTAAGGGGCGATAAGTTCTTC. The encoded protein is CASSLRGDKFF. The V gene is TRBV7-6, the J gene TRBJ2-1; a possible D gene is TRBD1 (5 bases). The germline CDR1 and CDR2 sequences are SGHVS and FNYEAQ. The CDR3 loop spans 11 amino acids. The V and J ends lost 2 bases and 14 bases respectively, with 10 bases between them.

The chain has TRBV7-8 and TRBJ2-2; TRBD2 might be the D (6 bases). The V gene lost 6 bases and the J gene lost 0 bases, with 11 bases spanning the gap. This CDR3 region has 15 residues. Germline V CDR1 and CDR2: SGHVS, FQNEAQ. CDR3 sequence: CASRLAGSNTGELFF. CDR3 nucleotides: TGTGCCAGCAGACTGGCGGGGTCGAACACCGGGGAGCTGTTTTTT.

This chain links TRBV12-3 or TRBV12-4 with TRBJ2-2; no clear D. Trimming took off 2 bases at V and 5 bases at J, with 15 bases between the two ends. The CDR3 spans 16 residues. CDR3: CASSLFGSVQTGELFF. In DNA, the CDR3 is TGTGCCAGCAGTTTATTCGGGTCAGTTCAAACCGGGGAGCTGTTTTTT.

The chain combines TRBV28 with TRBJ1-2; no definite D call. From germline, CDR1 is MDHEN and CDR2 SYDVKM. The V end lost 8 bases, the J end lost 3 bases, and 10 bases lay between the germline ends. This CDR3 comprises 12 residues. The CDR3 nucleotides are TGTGCCAGCGGCTCCGGGCACTATGGCTACACCTTC. This codes for CASGSGHYGYTF.

This clonotype occurred many times. CDR3 sequence: CASSLQGGEQYV. In DNA form, the CDR3 reads TGTGCCAGCAGCCTTCAGGGGGGCGAGCAGTACGTC. The chain couples TRBV7-9 to TRBJ2-7, with a tentative D call TRBD1 (7 bases). Trimming pared 5 bases from V and 6 bases from J, leaving 11 bases between. The CDR3 is made up of 12 amino acids. CDR1 and CDR2 from the germline V gene are SEHNR and FQNEAQ (reference sequence).

This clonotype was seen a handful of times. CDR3 bases: TGTGCCAGCAGACGTGGGGACAGGAATAACAATGAGCAGTTCTTC. Translated: CASRRGDRNNNEQFF. The rearrangement links TRBV7-9 to TRBJ2-1; 8 nucleotides align to TRBD1. J lost 5 bases, V lost 6 bases, and 9 bases had no gene match. This CDR3 is built from 15 residues. Germline CDR1 SEHNR, CDR2 FQNEAQ (reference sequence).

There are many counts of this clonotype. The chain combines TRBV13 with TRBJ1-2; 10 bases agree with TRBD1. Looked up from germline, CDR1 is PRHDT and CDR2 is FYEKMQ (reference sequence). Trimming cost V 5 bases and J 0 bases; bases outside gene matches: 9. The CDR3 covers 17 residues. In DNA, the CDR3 is TGTGCCAGCAGCCGGGGGGGACAGGGGCTAACTAACTATGGCTACACCTTC. Translation: CASSRGGQGLTNYGYTF.

This clonotype showed up many times. V is TRBV4-2 and J is TRBJ1-3, with D maybe TRBD1 (6 bases). Germline V CDR1 and CDR2: LGHNA, YNFKEQ. Between the trimmed V and J ends, which lost 0 bases and 4 bases, there was a span of 13 bases. The length of the CDR3 is 16 residues. CDR3 in amino acids: CASSQESDRLGNTIYF. The DNA for the CDR3 is TGTGCCAGCAGCCAAGAGTCGGACAGATTAGGAAACACCATATATTTT.

The table lists this clonotype with a count of one. The chain combines TRBV30 with TRBJ2-7; D perhaps matches TRBD2 (6 bases). CDR1 and CDR2 (germline): GTSNPN, SVGIG (reference sequence). V lost 3 bases and J lost 1, with 10 bases in between. The CDR3 has 13 residues. The CDR3 coding sequence is TGTGCCTGGAGGGAGGGGCATTCCTACGAGCAGTACTTC. It codes for CAWREGHSYEQYF.

This clonotype was observed at least ten times. The V gene is TRBV29-1, the J gene TRBJ1-2; tentative D call: TRBD1 (6 bases). CDR3 length equals 14 residues. Germline CDR1 is SQVTM and CDR2 is ANQGSEA. Trimming removed 3 bases from V and 0 bases from J, with 11 bases in between. CDR3 residues: CSVENRASNYGYTF. CDR3 sequence (DNA): TGCAGCGTTGAGAACAGGGCCTCTAACTATGGCTACACCTTC.

This clonotype came up many times. For the CDR3, the DNA is TGCAGTGCTGGGGAGGGGGGGGCTCCAAATACGCAGTATTTT. It is translated as CSAGEGGAPNTQYF. The chain combines TRBV20-1 with TRBJ2-3, with D perhaps matching TRBD2 (7 bases). The germline gives CDR1 DFQATT, CDR2 SNEGSKA (reference sequence). V lost 5 bases to trimming and J lost 7 bases, with 19 bases between them. CDR3 length: 14 amino acids.